The subject of this entry is one T cell receptor (beta chain). Antigen unknown. V shed 1 base and J shed 1 base, with 9 bases lying between them. Germline CDR1 MGHRA, CDR2 YSYEKL. The CDR3 loop spans 15 amino acids. Approximately 2.2 micrograms of genomic DNA from cryopreserved PBMCs went into TCR beta libraries. TCRdb's copy holds only in-frame clones and misses some; the assay was immunoSEQ multiplex PCR. The sample lists about 130,000 clones, about 80% seen once, with 5.1% in the top ten. This sample stems from a study of cytotoxic CD8 clonotypes in ibrutinib-treated CLL. Study overall: Partial responses numbered some 25 and complete responses 2; after a median about six years, about 15 stayed remitted and 12 progressed.

Findings and caveats of the study: While tracking circulating CD8+ T-cell counts, baseline clonality exceeded that of age-matched healthy donors.

The gene calls are TRBV4-1 and TRBJ2-3; D gene uncertain. The clonotype comes from a human donor with chronic lymphocytic leukemia. Sequencing was performed on PBMCs, taken after 24 months of ibrutinib treatment. The CDR3 DNA reads TGCGCCAGCAGCCAAGGCGAAACTCGCACAGATACGCAGTATTTT. As protein: CASSQGETRTDTQYF.